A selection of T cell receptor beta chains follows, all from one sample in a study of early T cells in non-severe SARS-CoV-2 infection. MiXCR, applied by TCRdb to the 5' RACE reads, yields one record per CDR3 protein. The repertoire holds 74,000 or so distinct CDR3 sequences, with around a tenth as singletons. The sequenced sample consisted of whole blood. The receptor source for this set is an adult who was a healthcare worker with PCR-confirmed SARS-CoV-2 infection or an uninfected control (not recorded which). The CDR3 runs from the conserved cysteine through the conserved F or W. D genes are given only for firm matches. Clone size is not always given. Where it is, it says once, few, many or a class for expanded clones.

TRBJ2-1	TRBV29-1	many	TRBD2	CSARAGGGNEQFF	TGCAGCGCCCGAGCTGGGGGGGGCAATGAGCAGTTCTTC
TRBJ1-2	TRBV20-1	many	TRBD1	CSASGTGTLYGYTF	TGCAGTGCTAGCGGGACAGGGACTCTATATGGCTACACCTTC
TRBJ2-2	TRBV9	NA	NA	CASSVGRGTGELFF	TGTGCCAGCAGCGTAGGGAGGGGCACCGGGGAGCTGTTTTTT
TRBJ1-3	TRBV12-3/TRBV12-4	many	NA	CASSRGSDSPGNTIYF	TGTGCCAGCAGTCGAGGGAGCGACAGTCCCGGAAACACCATATATTTT
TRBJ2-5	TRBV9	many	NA	CASSVDPTGTQETQYF	TGTGCCAGCAGCGTTGACCCCACGGGGACACAAGAGACCCAGTACTTC
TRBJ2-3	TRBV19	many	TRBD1	CASSPGQASTDTQYF	TGTGCCAGTAGTCCGGGACAGGCGAGCACAGATACGCAGTATTTT
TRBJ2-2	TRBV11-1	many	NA	CASSSTGELFF	TGTGCCAGCAGCTCCACCGGGGAGCTGTTTTTT
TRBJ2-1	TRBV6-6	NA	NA	CASAAGRPLLDEQFF	TGTGCCAGCGCAGCAGGCAGACCCCTGTTGGATGAGCAGTTCTTC
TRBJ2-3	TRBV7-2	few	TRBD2	CASSRGRLAGDLGTQYF	TGTGCCAGCAGCCGGGGCCGCCTAGCGGGAGATCTTGGTACGCAGTATTTT
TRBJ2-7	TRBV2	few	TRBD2	CASNGGRGAIYEQYF	TGTGCCAGCAACGGCGGGAGGGGAGCGATCTACGAGCAGTACTTC
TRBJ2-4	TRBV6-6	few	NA	CASSWGQTPKNIQYF	TGTGCCAGCAGCTGGGGACAAACCCCCAAAAACATTCAGTACTTC
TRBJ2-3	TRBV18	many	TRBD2	CASSPLRGTNTDTQYF	TGTGCCAGCTCACCACTTCGTGGGACTAACACAGATACGCAGTATTTT
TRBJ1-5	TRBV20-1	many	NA	CSASSANQPQHF	TGCAGTGCTAGCTCAGCTAATCAGCCCCAGCATTTT
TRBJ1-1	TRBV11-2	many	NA	CASSPLTALNTEAFF	TGTGCCAGCAGCCCACTCACTGCCCTGAACACTGAAGCTTTCTTT
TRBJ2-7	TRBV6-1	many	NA	CASSEAPGGYEQYF	TGTGCCAGCAGTGAAGCTCCTGGCGGATACGAGCAGTACTTC
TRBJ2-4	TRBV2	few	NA	CASSDRQALAKNIQYF	TGTGCCAGCAGTGATCGACAGGCTTTAGCCAAAAACATTCAGTACTTC
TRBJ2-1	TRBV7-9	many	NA	CASSWVGLDRSYNEQFF	TGTGCCAGCAGCTGGGTGGGCCTAGACAGGTCCTACAATGAGCAGTTCTTC
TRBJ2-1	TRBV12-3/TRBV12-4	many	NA	CASSLEDYSSYNEQFF	TGTGCCAGCAGTTTAGAGGACTATAGCTCCTACAATGAGCAGTTCTTC
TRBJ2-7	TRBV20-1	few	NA	CSAGLADVEQYF	TGCAGTGCTGGCCTAGCCGATGTCGAGCAGTACTTC
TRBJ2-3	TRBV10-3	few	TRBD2	CATLAGAHTDTQYF	TGTGCCACCCTAGCGGGAGCACACACAGATACGCAGTATTTT
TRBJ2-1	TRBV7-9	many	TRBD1	CASGQDRGKVNEQFF	TGTGCCAGCGGCCAGGACAGGGGAAAGGTCAATGAGCAGTTCTTC
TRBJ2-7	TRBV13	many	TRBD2	CASSFAGAMYEQYF	TGTGCCAGCAGCTTTGCGGGAGCCATGTACGAGCAGTACTTC
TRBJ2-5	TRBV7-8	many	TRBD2	CASSLRGALAGDF	TGTGCCAGCAGCTTAAGAGGTGCACTAGCGGGGGACTTC
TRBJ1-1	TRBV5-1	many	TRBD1	CASARQGINTEAFF	TGCGCCAGCGCCAGACAGGGAATAAACACTGAAGCTTTCTTT
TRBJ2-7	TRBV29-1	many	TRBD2	CSVELAGADYEQYF	TGCAGCGTTGAGTTGGCGGGAGCCGACTACGAGCAGTACTTC
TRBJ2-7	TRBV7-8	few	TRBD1	CASSSRWQGDEQYF	TGTGCCAGCAGCTCCCGTTGGCAGGGGGACGAGCAGTACTTC
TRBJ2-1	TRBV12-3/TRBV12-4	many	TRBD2	CASSLGGGEQFF	TGTGCCAGCAGTTTAGGCGGGGGTGAGCAGTTCTTC
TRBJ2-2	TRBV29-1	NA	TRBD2	CSVEVSAGTSGLGELFF	TGCAGCGTTGAAGTTTCGGCCGGGACTAGCGGCCTGGGGGAGCTGTTTTTT
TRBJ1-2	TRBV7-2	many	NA	CASSISGEVGYGYTF	TGTGCCAGCAGCATCTCAGGGGAGGTGGGCTATGGCTACACCTTC
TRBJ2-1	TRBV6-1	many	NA	CASSQVEQFF	TGTGCCAGCAGTCAGGTTGAGCAGTTCTTC
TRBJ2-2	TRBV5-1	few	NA	CASSPRTVGTGELFF	TGCGCCAGCAGCCCACGAACGGTGGGGACCGGGGAGCTGTTTTTT
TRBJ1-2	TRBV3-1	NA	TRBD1	CASSLGTGRLYGYTF	TGTGCCAGCAGCCTGGGGACAGGGAGACTCTATGGCTACACCTTC
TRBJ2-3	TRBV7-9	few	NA	CASSFTVAPDTQYF	TGTGCCAGCAGCTTCACGGTAGCCCCTGATACGCAGTATTTT
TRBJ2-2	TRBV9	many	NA	CASSASAGGPGELFF	TGTGCCAGCAGCGCATCCGCCGGAGGGCCCGGGGAGCTGTTTTTT
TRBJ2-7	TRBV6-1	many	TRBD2	CASLAVPYEQYF	TGTGCCAGCCTAGCGGTCCCCTACGAGCAGTACTTC
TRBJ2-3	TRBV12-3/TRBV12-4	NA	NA	CASSLFTGAPDTQYF	TGTGCCAGCAGTTTATTCACGGGAGCCCCAGATACGCAGTATTTT
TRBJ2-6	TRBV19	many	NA	CASMTLSGANVLTF	TGTGCCAGTATGACCCTCTCTGGGGCCAACGTCCTGACTTTC
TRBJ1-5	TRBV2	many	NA	CASSGGLQSNQPQHF	TGTGCCAGCAGTGGGGGTCTGCAGAGCAATCAGCCCCAGCATTTT
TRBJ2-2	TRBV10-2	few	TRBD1	CASSGSFVRGYGTGELFF	TGCGCCAGCAGTGGGAGTTTCGTCAGGGGGTATGGCACCGGGGAGCTGTTTTTT
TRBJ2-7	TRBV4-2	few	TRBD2	CASSQRTSGSAYEQYF	TGTGCCAGCAGCCAACGGACTAGCGGGAGTGCGTACGAGCAGTACTTC
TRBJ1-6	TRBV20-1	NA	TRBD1	CSARASGTGASPLHF	TGCAGTGCTAGGGCTTCCGGGACAGGGGCATCACCCCTCCACTTT
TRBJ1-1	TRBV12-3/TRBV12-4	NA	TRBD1	CASPKEQGAPWGTEAFF	TGTGCCAGCCCCAAGGAGCAGGGGGCTCCCTGGGGAACTGAAGCTTTCTTT
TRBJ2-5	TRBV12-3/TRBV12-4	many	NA	CASSLGAAQETQYF	TGTGCCAGCAGTTTAGGGGCAGCCCAAGAGACCCAGTACTTC
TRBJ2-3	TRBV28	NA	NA	CASSLGGGTDTQYF	TGTGCCAGCAGTCTCGGAGGAGGCACAGATACGCAGTATTTT
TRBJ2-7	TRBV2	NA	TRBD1	CASTPDRGAQYF	TGTGCCAGCACCCCGGACAGGGGCGCGCAGTACTTC
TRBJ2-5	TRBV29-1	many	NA	CSALLQTRTETQYF	TGCAGCGCCCTTCTCCAGACTAGGACTGAGACCCAGTACTTC
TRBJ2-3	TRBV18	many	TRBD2	CASSRVRGGRIDTQYF	TGTGCCAGCTCACGAGTTCGAGGCGGGAGGATAGATACGCAGTATTTT
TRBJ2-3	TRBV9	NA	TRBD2	CASSVVTTSGGFTDTQYF	TGTGCCAGCAGCGTAGTTACGACTAGCGGGGGGTTCACAGATACGCAGTATTTT
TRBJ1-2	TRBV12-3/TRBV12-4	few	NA	CASSLRGEPNGYTF	TGTGCCAGCAGTTTGAGGGGGGAACCAAATGGCTACACCTTC
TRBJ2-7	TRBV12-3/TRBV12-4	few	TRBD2	CASSPSGGAGEQYF	TGTGCCAGCAGCCCTAGCGGGGGGGCGGGCGAGCAGTACTTC
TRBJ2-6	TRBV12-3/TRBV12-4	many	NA	CASSGLRGPLSSGANVLTF	TGTGCCAGCTCCGGCCTCCGGGGGCCCCTTAGCTCTGGGGCCAACGTCCTGACTTTC
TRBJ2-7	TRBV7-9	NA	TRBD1	CASSLATGLIYEQYF	TGTGCCAGCAGCTTAGCGACAGGGTTGATCTACGAGCAGTACTTC
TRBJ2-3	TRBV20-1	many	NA	CSARDPGGAWDTQYF	TGCAGTGCTAGAGATCCTGGCGGGGCTTGGGATACGCAGTATTTT
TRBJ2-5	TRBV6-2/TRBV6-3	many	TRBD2	CASSPRGLAGETQYF	TGTGCCAGCAGTCCCCGGGGACTAGCAGGAGAGACCCAGTACTTC
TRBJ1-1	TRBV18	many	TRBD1	CASSLTGGNTEAFF	TGTGCCAGCTCCTTAACAGGGGGGAACACTGAAGCTTTCTTT